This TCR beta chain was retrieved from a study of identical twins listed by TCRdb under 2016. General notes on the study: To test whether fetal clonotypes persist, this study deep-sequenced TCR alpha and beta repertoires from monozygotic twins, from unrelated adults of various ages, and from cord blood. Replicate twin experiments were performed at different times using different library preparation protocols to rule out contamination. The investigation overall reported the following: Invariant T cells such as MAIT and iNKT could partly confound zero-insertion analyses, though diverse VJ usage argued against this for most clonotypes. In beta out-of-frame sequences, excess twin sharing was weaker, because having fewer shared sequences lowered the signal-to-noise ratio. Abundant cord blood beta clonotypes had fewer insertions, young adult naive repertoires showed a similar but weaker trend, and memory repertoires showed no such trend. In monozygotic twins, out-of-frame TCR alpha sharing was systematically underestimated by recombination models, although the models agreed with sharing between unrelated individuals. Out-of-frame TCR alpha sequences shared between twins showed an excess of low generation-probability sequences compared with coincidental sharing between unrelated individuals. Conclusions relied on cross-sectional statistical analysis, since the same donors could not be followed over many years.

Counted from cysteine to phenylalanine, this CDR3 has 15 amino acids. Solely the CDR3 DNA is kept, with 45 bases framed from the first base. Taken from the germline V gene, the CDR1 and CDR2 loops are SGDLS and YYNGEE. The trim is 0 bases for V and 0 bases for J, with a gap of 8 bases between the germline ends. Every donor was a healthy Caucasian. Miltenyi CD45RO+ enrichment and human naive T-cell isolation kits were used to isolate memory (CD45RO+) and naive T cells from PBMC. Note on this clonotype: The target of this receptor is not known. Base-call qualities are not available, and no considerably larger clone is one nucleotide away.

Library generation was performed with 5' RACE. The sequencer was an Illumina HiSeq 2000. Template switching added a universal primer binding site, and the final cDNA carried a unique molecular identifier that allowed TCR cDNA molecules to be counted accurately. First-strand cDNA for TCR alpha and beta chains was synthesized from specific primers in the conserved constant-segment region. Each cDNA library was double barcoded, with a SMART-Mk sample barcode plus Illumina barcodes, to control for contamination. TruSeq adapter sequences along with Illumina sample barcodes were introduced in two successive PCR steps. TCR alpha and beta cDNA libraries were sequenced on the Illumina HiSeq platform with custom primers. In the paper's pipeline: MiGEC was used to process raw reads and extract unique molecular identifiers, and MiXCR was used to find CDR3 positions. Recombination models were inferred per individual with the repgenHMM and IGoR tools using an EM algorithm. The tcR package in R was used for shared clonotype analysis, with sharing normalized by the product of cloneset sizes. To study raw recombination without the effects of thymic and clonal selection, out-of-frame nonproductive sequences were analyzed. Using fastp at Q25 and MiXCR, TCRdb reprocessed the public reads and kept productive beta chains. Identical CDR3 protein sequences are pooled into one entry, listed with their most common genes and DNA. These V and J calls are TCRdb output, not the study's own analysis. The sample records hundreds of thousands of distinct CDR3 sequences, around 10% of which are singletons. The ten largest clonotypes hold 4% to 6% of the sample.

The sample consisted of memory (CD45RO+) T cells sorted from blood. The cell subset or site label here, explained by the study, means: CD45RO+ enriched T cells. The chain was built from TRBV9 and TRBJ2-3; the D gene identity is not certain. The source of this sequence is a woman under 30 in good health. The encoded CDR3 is CASSVGGSSTDTQYF. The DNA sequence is TGTGCCAGCAGCGTAGGTGGTTCTAGCACAGATACGCAGTATTTT. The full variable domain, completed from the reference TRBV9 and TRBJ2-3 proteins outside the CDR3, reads DSGVTQTPKHLITATGQRVTLRCSPRSGDLSVYWYQQSLDQGLQFLIQYYNGEERAKGNILERFSAQQFPDLHSELNLSSLELGDSALYFCASSVGGSSTDTQYFGPGTRLTVL.